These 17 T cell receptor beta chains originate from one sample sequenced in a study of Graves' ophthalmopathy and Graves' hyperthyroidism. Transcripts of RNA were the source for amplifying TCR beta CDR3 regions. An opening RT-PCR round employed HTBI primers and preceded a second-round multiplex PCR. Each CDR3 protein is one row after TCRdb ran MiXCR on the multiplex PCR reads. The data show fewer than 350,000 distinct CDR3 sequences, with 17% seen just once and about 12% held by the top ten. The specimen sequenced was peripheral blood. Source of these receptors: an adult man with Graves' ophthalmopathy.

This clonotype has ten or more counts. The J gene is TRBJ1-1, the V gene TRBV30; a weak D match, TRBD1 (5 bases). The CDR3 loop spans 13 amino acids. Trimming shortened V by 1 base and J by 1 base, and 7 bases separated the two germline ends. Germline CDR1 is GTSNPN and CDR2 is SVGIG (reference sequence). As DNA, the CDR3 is TGTGCCTGGAGTGGAAGGGGGAACACTGAAGCTTTCTTT. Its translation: CAWSGRGNTEAFF. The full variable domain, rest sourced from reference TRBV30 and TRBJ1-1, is SQTIHQWPATLVQPVGSPLSLECTVEGTSNPNLYWYRQAAGRGLQLLFYSVGIGQISSEVPQNLSASRPQDRQFILSSKKLLLSDSGFYLCAWSGRGNTEAFFGQGTRLTVV.

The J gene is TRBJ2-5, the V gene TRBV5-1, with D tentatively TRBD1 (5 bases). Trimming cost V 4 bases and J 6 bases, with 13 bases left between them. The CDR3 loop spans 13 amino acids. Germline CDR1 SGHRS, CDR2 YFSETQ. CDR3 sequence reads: CASSADSIQTQYF. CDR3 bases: TGCGCCAGCAGCGCCGACAGCATTCAGACCCAGTACTTC.

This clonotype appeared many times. Here the CDR3 reads CASSAADRVYTEAFF. The CDR3 region has the DNA TGTGCCAGCAGCGCCGCCGACAGGGTTTACACTGAAGCTTTCTTT. The chain joins TRBV9 to TRBJ1-1, with 7 nucleotides matching TRBD1. V was clipped by 3 bases and J by 3 bases; unmatched bases: 8. Germline CDR1 is SGDLS and CDR2 is YYNGEE. The CDR3 length is 15 residues.

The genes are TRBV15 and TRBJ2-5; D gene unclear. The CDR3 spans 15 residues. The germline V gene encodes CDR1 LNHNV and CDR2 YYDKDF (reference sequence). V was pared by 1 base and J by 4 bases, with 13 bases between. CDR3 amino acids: CATSRVAIRPETQYF. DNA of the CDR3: TGTGCCACCAGCAGAGTGGCGATCAGGCCAGAGACCCAGTACTTC.

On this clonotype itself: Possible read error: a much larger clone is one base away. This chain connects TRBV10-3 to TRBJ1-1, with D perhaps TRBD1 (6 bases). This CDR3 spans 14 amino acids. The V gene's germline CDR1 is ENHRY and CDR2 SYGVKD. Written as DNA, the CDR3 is TGTGCCACCGCAAGACAGGAGACGAACTCTGAAGCTTTCTTT. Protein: CATARQETNSEAFF.

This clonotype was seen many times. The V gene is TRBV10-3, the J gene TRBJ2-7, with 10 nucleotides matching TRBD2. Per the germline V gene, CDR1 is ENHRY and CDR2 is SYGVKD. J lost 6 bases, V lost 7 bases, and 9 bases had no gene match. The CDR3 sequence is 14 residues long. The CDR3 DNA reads TGTGCCATCACTCCAGCGGGAGGGCCGTTCGAGCAGTACTTC. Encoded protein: CAITPAGGPFEQYF.

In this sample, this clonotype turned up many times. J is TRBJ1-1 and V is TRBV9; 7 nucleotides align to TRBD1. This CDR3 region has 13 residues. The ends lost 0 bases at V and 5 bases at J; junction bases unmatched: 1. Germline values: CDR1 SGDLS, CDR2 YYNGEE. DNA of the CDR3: TGTGCCAGCAGCGTAGGACAGGGTACTGAAGCTTTCTTT. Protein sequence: CASSVGQGTEAFF. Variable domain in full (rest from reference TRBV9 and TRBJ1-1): DSGVTQTPKHLITATGQRVTLRCSPRSGDLSVYWYQQSLDQGLQFLIQYYNGEERAKGNILERFSAQQFPDLHSELNLSSLELGDSALYFCASSVGQGTEAFFGQGTRLTVV.

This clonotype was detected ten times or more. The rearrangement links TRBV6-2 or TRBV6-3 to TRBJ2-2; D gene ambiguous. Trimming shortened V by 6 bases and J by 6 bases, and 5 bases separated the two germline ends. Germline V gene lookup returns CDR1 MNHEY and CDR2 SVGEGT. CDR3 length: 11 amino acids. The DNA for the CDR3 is TGTGCCAGCAGCCACGCCGGGGAGCTGTTTTTT. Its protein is CASSHAGELFF.

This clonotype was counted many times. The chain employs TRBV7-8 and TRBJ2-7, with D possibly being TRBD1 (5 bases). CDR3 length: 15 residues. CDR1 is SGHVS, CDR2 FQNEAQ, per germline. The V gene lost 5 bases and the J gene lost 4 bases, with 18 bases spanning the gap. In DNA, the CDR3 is TGTGCCAGCAGCCCGCTTTTGGGGCCAGGTTACGAGCAGTACTTC. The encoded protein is CASSPLLGPGYEQYF.

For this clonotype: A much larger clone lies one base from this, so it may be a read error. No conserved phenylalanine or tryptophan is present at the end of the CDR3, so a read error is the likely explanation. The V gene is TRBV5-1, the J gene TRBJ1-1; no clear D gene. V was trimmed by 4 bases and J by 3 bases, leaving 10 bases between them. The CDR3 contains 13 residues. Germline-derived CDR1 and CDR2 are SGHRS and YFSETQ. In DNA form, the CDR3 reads TGCGCCAGCAGCGCTGCTGGGTACACTGAAGCTTTCCTT. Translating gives CASSAAGYTEAFL.

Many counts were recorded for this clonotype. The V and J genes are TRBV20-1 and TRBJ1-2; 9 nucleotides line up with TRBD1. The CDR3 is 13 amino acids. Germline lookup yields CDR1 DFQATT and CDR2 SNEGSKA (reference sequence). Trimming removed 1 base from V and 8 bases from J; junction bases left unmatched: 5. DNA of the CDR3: TGCAGTGCTAGAGTGGACAGGGGTATCGGCTACACCTTC. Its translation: CSARVDRGIGYTF.

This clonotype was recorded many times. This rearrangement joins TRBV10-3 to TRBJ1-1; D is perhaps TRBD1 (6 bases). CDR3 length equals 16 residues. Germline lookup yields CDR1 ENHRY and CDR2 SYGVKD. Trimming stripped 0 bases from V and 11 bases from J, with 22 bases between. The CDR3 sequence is CAISESRQGNDPWAFF. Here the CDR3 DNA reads TGTGCCATCAGTGAGTCGAGGCAGGGGAACGATCCTTGGGCTTTCTTT.

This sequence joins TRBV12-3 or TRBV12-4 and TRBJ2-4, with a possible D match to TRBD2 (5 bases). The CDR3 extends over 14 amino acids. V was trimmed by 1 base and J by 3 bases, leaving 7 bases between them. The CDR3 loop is CASSLGEGKNIQYF. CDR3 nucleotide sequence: TGTGCCAGCAGTTTAGGCGAGGGCAAAAACATTCAGTACTTC.

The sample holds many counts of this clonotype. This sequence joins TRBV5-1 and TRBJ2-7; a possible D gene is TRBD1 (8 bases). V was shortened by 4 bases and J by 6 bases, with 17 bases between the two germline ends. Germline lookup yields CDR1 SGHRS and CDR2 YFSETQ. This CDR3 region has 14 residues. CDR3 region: CASSGGDRYGEQYF. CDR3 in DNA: TGCGCCAGCAGCGGGGGGGACAGGTATGGCGAGCAGTACTTC.

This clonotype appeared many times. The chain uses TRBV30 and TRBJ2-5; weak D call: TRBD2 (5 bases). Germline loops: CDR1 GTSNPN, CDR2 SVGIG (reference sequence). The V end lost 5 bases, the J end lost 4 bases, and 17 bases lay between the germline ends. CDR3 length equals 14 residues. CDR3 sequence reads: CAWENKLGRETQYF. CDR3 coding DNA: TGTGCCTGGGAAAATAAACTAGGAAGAGAGACCCAGTACTTC.

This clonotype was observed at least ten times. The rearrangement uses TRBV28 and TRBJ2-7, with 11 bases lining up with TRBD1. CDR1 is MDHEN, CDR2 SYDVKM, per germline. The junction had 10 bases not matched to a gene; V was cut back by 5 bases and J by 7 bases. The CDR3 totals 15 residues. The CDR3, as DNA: TGTGCCAGCAGTCTTCCGGGACAGGGGGTTATGGAGCAGTACTTC. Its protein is CASSLPGQGVMEQYF.

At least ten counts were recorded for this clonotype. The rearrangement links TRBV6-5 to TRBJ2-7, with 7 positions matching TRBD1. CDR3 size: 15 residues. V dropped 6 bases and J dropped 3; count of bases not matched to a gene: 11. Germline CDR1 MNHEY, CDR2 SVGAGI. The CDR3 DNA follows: TGTGCCAGCAGCAAGCAAGAAGGGGGCTTCTACGAGCAGTACTTC. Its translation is CASSKQEGGFYEQYF.